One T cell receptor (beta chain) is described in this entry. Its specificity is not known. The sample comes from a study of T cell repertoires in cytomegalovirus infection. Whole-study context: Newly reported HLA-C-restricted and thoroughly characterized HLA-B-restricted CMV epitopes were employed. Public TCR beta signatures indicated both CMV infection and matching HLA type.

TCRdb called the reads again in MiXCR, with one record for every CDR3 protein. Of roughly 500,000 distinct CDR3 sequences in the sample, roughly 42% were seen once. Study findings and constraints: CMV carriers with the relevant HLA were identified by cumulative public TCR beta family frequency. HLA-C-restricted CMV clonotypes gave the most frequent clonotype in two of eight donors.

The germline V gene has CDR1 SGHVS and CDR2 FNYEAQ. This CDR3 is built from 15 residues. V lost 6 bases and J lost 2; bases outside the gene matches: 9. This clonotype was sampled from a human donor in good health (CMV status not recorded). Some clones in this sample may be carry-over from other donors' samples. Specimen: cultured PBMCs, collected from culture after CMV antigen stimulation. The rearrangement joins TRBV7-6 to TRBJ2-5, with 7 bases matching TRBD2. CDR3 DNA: TGTGCCAGCAGATCTCCGGGACTAAAACAAGAGACCCAGTACTTC. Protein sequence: CASRSPGLKQETQYF.